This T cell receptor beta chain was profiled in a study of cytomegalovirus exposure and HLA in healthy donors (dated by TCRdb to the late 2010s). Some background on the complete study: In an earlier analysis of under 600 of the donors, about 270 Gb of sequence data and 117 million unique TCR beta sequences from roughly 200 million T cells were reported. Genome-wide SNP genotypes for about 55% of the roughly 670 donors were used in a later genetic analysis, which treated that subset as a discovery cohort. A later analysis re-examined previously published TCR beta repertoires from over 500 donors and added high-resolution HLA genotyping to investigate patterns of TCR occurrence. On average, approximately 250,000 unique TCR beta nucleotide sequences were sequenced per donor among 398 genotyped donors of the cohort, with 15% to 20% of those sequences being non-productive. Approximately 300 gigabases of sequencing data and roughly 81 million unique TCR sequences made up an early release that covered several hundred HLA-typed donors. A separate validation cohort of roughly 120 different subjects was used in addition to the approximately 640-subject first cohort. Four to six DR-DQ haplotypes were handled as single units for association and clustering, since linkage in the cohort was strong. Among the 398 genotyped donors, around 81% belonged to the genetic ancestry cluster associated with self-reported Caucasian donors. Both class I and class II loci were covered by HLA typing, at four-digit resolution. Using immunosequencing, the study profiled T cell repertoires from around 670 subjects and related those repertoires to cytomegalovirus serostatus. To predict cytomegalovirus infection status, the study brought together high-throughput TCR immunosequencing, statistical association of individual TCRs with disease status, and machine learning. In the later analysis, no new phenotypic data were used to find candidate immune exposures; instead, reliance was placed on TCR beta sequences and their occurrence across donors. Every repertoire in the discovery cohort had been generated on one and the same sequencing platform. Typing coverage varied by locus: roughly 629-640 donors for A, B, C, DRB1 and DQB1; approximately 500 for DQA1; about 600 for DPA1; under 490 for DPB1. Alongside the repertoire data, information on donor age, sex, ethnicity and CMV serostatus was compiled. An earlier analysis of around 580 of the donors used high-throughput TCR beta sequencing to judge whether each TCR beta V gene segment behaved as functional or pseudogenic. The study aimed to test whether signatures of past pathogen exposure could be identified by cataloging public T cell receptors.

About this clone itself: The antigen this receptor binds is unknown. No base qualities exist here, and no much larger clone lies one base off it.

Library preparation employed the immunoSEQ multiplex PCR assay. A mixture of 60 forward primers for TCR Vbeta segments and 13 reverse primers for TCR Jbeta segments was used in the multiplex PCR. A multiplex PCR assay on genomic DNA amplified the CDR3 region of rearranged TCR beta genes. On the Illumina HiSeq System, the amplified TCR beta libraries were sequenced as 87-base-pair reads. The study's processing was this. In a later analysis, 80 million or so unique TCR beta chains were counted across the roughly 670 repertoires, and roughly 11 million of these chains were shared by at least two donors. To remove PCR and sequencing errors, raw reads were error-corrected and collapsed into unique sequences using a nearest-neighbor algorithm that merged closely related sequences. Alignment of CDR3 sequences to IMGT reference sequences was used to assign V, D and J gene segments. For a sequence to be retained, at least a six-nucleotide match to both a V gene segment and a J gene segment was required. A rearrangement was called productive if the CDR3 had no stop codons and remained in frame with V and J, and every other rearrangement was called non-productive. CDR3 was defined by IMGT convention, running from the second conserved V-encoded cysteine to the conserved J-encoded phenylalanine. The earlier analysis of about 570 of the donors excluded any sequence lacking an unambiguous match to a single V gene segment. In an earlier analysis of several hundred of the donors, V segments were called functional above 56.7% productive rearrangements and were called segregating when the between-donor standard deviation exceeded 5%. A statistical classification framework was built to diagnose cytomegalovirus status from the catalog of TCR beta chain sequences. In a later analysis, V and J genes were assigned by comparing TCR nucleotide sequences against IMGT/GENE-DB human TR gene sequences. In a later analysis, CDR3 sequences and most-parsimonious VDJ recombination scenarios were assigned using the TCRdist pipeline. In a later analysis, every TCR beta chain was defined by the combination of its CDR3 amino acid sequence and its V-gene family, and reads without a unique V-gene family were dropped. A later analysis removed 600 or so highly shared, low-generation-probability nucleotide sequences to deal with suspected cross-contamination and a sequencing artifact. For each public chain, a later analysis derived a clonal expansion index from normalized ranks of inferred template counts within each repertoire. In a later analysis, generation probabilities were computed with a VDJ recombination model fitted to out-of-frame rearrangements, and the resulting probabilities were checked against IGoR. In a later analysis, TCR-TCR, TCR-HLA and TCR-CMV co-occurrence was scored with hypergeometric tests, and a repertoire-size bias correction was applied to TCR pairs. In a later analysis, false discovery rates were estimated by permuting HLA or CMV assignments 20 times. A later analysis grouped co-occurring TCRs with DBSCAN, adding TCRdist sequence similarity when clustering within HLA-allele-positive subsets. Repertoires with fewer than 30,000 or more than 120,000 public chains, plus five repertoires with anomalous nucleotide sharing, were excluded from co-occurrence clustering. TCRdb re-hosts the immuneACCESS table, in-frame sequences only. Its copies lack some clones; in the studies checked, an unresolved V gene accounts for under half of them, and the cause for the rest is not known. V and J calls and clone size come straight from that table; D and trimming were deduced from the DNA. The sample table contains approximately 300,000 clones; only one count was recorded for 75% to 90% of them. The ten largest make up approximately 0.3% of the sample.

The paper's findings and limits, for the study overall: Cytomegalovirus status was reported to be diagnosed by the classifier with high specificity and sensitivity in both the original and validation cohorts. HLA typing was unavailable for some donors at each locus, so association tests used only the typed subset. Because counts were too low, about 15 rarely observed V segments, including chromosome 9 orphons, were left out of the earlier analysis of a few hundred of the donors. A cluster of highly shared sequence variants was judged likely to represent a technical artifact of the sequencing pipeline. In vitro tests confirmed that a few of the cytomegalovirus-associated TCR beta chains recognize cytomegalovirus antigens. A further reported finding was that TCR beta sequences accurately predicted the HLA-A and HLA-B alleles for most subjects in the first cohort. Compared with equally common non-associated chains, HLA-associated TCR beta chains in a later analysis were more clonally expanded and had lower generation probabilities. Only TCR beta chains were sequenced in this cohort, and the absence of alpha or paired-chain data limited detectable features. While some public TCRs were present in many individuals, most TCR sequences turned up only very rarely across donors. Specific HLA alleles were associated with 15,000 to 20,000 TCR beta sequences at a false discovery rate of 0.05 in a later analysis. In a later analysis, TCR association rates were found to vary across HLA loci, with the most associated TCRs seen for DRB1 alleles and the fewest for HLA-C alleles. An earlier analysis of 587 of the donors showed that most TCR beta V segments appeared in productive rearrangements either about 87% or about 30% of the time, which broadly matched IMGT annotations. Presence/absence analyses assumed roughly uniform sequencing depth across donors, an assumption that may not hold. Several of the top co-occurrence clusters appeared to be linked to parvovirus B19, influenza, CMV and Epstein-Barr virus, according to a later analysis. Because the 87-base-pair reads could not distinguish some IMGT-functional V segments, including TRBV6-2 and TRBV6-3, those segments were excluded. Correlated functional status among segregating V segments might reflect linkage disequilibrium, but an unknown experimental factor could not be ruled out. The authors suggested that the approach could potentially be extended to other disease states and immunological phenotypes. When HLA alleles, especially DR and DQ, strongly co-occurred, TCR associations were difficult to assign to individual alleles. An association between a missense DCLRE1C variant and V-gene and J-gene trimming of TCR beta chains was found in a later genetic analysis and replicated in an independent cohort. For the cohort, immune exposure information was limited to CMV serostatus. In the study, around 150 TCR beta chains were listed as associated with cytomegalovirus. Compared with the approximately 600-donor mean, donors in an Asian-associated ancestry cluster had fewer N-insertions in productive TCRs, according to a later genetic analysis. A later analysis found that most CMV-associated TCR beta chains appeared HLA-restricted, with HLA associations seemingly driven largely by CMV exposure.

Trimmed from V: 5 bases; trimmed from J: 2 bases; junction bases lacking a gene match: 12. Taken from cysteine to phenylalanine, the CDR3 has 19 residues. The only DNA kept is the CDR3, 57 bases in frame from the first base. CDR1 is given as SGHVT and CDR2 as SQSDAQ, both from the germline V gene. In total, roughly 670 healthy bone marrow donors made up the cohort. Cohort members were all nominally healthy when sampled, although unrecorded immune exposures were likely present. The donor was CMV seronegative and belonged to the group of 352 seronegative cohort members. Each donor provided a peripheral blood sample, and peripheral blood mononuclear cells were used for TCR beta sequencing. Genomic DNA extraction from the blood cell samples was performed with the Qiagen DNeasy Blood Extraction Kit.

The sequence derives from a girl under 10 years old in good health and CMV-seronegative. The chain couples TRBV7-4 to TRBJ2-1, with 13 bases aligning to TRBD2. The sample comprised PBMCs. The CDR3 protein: CASSAKPGTSGTTYNEQFF. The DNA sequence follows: TGTGCCAGCAGCGCCAAACCCGGGACTAGCGGGACTACCTACAATGAGCAGTTCTTC.